The 12 T cell receptor beta chains presented below share a single source sample, sequenced in a study of T cells in Graves' hyperthyroidism and ophthalmopathy. RNA transcripts served as the template for amplifying TCR beta CDR3 regions. First-round RT-PCR of the TCR CDR3 relied on the HTBI primer set. TCRdb independently ran MiXCR on the multiplex PCR reads; one entry per CDR3 protein. The sample has approximately 370,000 distinct CDR3 sequences, about 18% seen once. The specimen sequenced was blood. The receptors shown here come from a woman younger than 45 with Graves' hyperthyroidism that later progressed to Graves' ophthalmopathy.

In its sample, this clonotype was seen many times. This sequence joins TRBV11-2 and TRBJ2-1; D remains ambiguous. The CDR3 length is 16 residues. The V end was cut by 0 bases, the J end by 5 bases, with 14 bases between. Germline V gene sequence: CDR1 SGHAT, CDR2 FQNNGV. The CDR3 loop reads CASSLDLPPGHNEQFF. Written as DNA, the CDR3 is TGTGCCAGCAGCTTAGATTTACCCCCGGGTCACAATGAGCAGTTCTTC.

Points on this clonotype: Being one base from a much bigger clone, this may be a read error. The rearrangement joins TRBV10-3 to TRBJ1-1; D unresolved. The CDR3 consists of 14 residues. The germline V gene has CDR1 ENHRY and CDR2 SYGVKD. The CDR3 region has the DNA TGTGCCACCAGTGAATGGCAGCTGAACACTGAAGCTTTCTTT. It specifies CATSEWQLNTEAFF.

This clonotype was counted many times. The chain has TRBV6-1 and TRBJ1-6, with TRBD1 identical over 7 bases. The germline CDR1 and CDR2 sequences are MNHNS and SASEGT. This CDR3 comprises 15 residues. Germline trimming cut 4 bases from V and 10 bases from J; bases unmatched to any gene: 10. This chain's CDR3 is CASSALQGSGSPLHF. CDR3 nucleotides: TGTGCCAGCAGTGCCCTACAGGGGTCGGGATCACCCCTCCACTTT.

With regard to this clonotype: A read error may be the cause here, since a much bigger clone is one base away. The rearrangement uses TRBV24-1 and TRBJ2-1; D unclear. This CDR3 is built from 16 residues. The germline CDR1 and CDR2 sequences are KGHDR and SFDVKD. The CDR3 sequence is CATSAGKRNPYNEQLF. As DNA, the CDR3 is TGTGCCACCAGTGCCGGAAAGCGTAACCCCTACAATGAGCAGCTCTTC.

This clonotype appeared a few times. The junction shows a germline mismatch at one end, possibly a read error. This rearrangement joins TRBV9 to TRBJ1-1, with D possibly being TRBD1 (5 bases). CDR3 length equals 16 residues. The germline V gene has CDR1 SGDLS and CDR2 YYNGEE. CDR3 coding DNA: TGTGCCAGCAGCGTAGGAGGAGGGGTTACGAACACTGAAGCTTCCTTT. It codes for CASSVGGGVTNTEASF.

This clonotype came up many times. V usage is TRBV27 and J usage is TRBJ2-6; no definite D call. The V gene's germline CDR1 is MNHEY and CDR2 SMNVEV (reference sequence). V was clipped by 0 bases and J by 1 base, with 4 bases between them. This CDR3 contains 15 residues. This CDR3 reads CASSLSKSGANVLTF. CDR3 DNA: TGTGCCAGCAGTTTATCGAAGTCTGGGGCCAACGTCCTGACTTTC.

Only a few counts were recorded for this clonotype. The chain has TRBV20-1 and TRBJ2-1; TRBD2 aligns across 9 bases. With 6 bases clipped from V and 10 bases from J, the junction kept 16 bases outside the gene matches. CDR3 length: 15 amino acids. Germline V gives CDR1 DFQATT, CDR2 SNEGSKA (reference sequence). The CDR3 protein is CSAPHDAGGLGEQFF. CDR3 in DNA: TGCAGTGCGCCCCATGACGCGGGAGGGTTAGGGGAGCAGTTCTTC.

For this clonotype: The germline gene is not matched at one end of the junction; a read error may be the cause. The chain combines TRBV19 with TRBJ2-1; 9 bases agree with TRBD1. The CDR3 spans 13 residues. The germline gives CDR1 LNHDA, CDR2 SQIVND (reference sequence). DNA of the CDR3: TGTGCCTGTAGGCGGACAGGGGACAATGAGCAGTTCTTC. It codes for CACRRTGDNEQFF.

This clonotype is judged medium-sized. The V call is TRBV2, the J call TRBJ1-2; 10 positions match TRBD1. Germline loops: CDR1 SNHLY, CDR2 FYNNEI. The V segment lost 4 bases and the J segment 4 bases; nucleotides outside the gene matches: 6. The CDR3 totals 15 residues. In DNA form, the CDR3 reads TGTGCCAGCAGTGGACAGGGGGCGCAGAGCTATGGCTACACCTTC. It is translated as CASSGQGAQSYGYTF.

This clonotype was counted between two and nine times. The J gene is TRBJ2-7, the V gene TRBV20-1; TRBD2 aligns across 9 bases. The CDR3 has 15 amino acids. J was trimmed by 2 bases and V by 1 base; bases with no gene match: 6. CDR1 and CDR2 from the germline V gene are DFQATT and SNEGSKA (reference sequence). The CDR3 DNA sequence: TGCAGTGCTAGAGCACTAGCGGGCGCAACCTACGAGCAGTACTTC. Its protein is CSARALAGATYEQYF.

The rearrangement joins TRBV10-3 to TRBJ2-3, with unresolved D. Trimming shortened V by 0 bases and J by 4 bases, and 14 bases separated the two germline ends. The germline gives CDR1 ENHRY, CDR2 SYGVKD. The CDR3 totals 16 residues. In nucleotides, the CDR3 is TGTGCCATCAGTGAGTCAGTAGGAGCTGGCCCAGATACGCAGTATTTT. Encoded protein: CAISESVGAGPDTQYF.

This clonotype was counted only a few times. The V gene is TRBV5-6, the J gene TRBJ1-2; 7 nucleotides agree with TRBD1. V shed 5 bases and J 8 bases; nucleotides not matched to a gene: 6. The CDR3 has 12 amino acids. Germline CDR1 reads SGHDT; CDR2 reads YYEEEE. The CDR3 DNA sequence: TGTGCCAGCAGGAGGGACAGTGCGGGCTACACCTTC. Translating it yields CASRRDSAGYTF.